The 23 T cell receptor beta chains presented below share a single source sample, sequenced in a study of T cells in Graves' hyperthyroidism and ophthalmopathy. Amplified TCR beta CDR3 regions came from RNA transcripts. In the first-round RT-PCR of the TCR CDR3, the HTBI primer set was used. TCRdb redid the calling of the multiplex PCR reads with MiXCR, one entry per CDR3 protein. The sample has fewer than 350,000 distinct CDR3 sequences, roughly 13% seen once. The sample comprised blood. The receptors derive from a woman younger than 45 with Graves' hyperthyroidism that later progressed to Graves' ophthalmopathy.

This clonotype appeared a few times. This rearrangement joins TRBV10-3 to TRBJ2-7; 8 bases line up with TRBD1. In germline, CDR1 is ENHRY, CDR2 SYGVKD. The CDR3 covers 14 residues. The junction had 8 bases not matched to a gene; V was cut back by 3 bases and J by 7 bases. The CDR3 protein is CAISDDYRGWEQYF. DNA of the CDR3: TGTGCCATCAGTGATGACTACAGGGGGTGGGAGCAGTACTTC.

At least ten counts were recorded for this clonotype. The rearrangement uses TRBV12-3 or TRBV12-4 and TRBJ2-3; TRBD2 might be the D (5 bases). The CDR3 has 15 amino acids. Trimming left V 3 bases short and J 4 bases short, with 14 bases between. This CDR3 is CASSFDEGHSDTQYF. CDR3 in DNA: TGTGCCAGCAGTTTTGACGAGGGCCATTCAGATACGCAGTATTTT.

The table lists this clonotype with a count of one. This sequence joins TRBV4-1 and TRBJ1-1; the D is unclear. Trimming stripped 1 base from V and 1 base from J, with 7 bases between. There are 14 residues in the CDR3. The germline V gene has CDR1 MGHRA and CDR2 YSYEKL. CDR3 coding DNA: TGCGCCAGCAGCCAAGTTCCCGGGAACACTGAAGCTTTCTTT. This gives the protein CASSQVPGNTEAFF.

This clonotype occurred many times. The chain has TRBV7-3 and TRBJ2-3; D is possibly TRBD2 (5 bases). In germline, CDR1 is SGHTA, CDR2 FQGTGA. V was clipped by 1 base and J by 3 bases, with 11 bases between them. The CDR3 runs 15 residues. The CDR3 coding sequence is TGTGCCAGCAGCTTAAGACTAACTGGAACAGATACGCAGTATTTT. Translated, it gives CASSLRLTGTDTQYF. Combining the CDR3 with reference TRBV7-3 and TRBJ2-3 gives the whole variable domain GAGVSQTPSNKVTEKGKYVELRCDPISGHTALYWYRQSLGQGPEFLIYFQGTGAADDSGLPNDRFFAVRPEGSVSTLKIQRTERGDSAVYLCASSLRLTGTDTQYFGPGTRLTVL.

The CDR3 reads CASSSATGVASNYGYTF. DNA of the CDR3: TGTGCCAGCAGCTCCGCCACAGGGGTGGCATCTAACTATGGCTACACCTTC. V usage is TRBV5-4 and J usage is TRBJ1-2; 7 nucleotides align to TRBD1. There are 17 residues in the CDR3. The germline gives CDR1 SGHNT, CDR2 YYREEE (reference sequence). V lost 3 bases, J lost 0 bases, and 11 bases stayed unmatched.

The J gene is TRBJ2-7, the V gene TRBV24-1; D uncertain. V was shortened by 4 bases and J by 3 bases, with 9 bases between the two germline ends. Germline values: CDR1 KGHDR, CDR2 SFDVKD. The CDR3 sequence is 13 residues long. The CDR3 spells CATSEPGNYEQYF. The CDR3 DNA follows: TGTGCCACCAGTGAGCCAGGAAACTACGAGCAGTACTTC.

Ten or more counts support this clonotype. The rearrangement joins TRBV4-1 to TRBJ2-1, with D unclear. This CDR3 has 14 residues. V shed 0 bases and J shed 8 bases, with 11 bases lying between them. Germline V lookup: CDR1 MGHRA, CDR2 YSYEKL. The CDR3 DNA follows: TGCGCCAGCAGCCAAGATCGCGTCTGCTATGAGCAGTTCTTC. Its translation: CASSQDRVCYEQFF.

CDR3 loop: CASSYDTKNIQYF. The CDR3 bases are TGTGCCAGCAGTTACGATACCAAAAACATTCAGTACTTC. J is TRBJ2-4 and V is TRBV6-5; D gene uncertain. Germline V gene data show CDR1 as MNHEY and CDR2 as SVGAGI. Trimming left V 2 bases short and J 2 bases short, with 4 bases between. The CDR3 is 13 amino acids.

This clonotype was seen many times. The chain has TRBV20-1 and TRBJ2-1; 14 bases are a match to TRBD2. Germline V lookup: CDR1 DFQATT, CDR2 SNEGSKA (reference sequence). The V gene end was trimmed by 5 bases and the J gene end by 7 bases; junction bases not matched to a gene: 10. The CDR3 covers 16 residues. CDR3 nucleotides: TGCAGTGCTCAGGGACTAGCGGGAGACATAGTGAATGAGCAGTTCTTC. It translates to CSAQGLAGDIVNEQFF.

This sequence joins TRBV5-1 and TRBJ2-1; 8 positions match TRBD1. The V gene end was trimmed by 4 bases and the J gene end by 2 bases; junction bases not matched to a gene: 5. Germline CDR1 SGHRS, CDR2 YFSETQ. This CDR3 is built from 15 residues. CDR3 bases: TGCGCCAGCAGCCAGGACAGGGATACCTACAATGAGCAGTTCTTC. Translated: CASSQDRDTYNEQFF.

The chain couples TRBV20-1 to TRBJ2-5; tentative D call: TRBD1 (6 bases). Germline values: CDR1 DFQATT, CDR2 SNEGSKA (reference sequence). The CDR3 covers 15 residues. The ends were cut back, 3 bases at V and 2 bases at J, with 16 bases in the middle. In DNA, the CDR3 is TGCAGTGCTAGCTTGGTCGGACAGCCACAAGAGACCCAGTACTTC. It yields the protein CSASLVGQPQETQYF.

The CDR3 nucleotides read TGTGCCAGCATTACCCGGGACATAGCGGAATCACCCCTCCACTTT. It is translated as CASITRDIAESPLHF. This chain joins TRBV12-3 or TRBV12-4 and TRBJ1-6, with a tentative D call TRBD1 (6 bases). This CDR3 is built from 15 residues. V lost 7 bases and J 10 bases, leaving 20 bases between the germline ends.

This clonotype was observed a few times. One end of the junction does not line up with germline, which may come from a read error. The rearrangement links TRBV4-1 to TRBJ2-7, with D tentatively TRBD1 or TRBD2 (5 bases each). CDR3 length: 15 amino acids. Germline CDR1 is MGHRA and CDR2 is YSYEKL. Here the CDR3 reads CASSQIRDGSYEQCF. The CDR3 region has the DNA TGCGCCAGCAGCCAAATACGGGACGGATCCTACGAGCAGTGCTTC.

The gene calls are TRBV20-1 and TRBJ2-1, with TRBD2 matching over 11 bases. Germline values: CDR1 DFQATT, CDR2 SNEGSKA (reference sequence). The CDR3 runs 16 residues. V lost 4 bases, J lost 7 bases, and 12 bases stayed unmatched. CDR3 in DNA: TGCAGTGCTATCCGATTAGCGGGAGGGCCGGATAATGAGCAGTTCTTC. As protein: CSAIRLAGGPDNEQFF.

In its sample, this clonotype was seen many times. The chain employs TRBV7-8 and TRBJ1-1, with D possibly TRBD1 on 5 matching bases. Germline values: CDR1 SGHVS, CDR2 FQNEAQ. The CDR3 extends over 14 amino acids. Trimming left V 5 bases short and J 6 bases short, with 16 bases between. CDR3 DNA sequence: TGTGCCAGCAGCACAACTACTGTAGGGGCTGAAGCTTTCTTT. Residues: CASSTTTVGAEAFF.

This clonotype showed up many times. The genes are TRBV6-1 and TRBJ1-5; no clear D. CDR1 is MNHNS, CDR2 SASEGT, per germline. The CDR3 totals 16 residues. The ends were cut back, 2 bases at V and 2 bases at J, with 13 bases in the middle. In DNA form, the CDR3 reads TGTGCCAGCAGTGAAACGTTTGTAACGGGCAATCAGCCCCAGCATTTT. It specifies CASSETFVTGNQPQHF.

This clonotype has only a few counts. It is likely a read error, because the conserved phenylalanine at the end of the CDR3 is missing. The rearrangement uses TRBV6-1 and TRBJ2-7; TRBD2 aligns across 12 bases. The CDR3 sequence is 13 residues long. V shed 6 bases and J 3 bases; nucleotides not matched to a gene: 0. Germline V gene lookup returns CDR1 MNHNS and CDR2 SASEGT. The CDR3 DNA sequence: TGTGCCAGCAGGACTAGCGGGAGCTACGAGCAGTACCTC. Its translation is CASRTSGSYEQYL.

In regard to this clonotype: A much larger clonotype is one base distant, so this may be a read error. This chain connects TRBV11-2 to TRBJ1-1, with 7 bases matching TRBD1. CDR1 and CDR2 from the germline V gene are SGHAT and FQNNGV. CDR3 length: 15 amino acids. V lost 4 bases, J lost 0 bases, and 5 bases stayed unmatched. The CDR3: CASSSQGTVNTEAFF. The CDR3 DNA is TGTGCCAGCAGCTCACAAGGGACAGTGAACACTGAAGCTTTCTTT.

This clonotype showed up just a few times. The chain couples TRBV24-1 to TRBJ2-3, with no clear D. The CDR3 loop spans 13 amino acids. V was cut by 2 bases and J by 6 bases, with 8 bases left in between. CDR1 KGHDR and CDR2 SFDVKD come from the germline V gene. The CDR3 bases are TGTGCCACCAGTGATTCCCGGCGGGATACGCAGTATTTT. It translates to CATSDSRRDTQYF.

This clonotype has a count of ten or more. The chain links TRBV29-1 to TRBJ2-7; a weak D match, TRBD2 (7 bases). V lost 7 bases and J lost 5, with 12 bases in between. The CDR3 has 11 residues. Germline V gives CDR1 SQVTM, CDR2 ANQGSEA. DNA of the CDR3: TGCAGCGCCGTGGGGGGGCACGAGCAGTACTTC. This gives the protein CSAVGGHEQYF.

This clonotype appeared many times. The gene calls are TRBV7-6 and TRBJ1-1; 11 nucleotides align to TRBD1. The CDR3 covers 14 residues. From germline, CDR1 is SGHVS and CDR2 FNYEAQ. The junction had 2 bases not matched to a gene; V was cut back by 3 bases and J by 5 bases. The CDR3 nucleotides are TGTGCCAGCAGCTTTGGACAGGGGGCAACTGAAGCTTTCTTT. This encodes CASSFGQGATEAFF.

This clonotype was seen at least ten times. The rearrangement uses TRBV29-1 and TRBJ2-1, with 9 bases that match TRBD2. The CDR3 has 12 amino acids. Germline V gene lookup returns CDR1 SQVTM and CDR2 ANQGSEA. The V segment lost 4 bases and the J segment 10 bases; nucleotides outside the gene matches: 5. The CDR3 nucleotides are TGCAGCGTTGTAGGACTAGCGAGAGAGCAGTTCTTC. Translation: CSVVGLAREQFF.

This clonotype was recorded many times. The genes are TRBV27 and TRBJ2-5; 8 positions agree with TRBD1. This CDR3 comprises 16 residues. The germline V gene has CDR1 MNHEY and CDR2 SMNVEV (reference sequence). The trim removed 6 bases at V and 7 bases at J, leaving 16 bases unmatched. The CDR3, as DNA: TGTGCCAGCAGCACAATCCTCCCGACAGGGGTCGGGACCCAGTACTTC. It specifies CASSTILPTGVGTQYF.